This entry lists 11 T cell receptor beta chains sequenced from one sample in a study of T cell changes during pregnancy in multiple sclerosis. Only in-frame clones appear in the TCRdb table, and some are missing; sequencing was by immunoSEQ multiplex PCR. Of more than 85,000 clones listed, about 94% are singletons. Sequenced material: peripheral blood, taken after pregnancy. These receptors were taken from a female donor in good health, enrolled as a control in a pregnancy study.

Here the CDR3 reads CSVDATSGIDEQFF. In DNA, the CDR3 is TGCAGCGTTGATGCGACTAGCGGGATTGATGAGCAGTTCTTC. J is TRBJ2-1 and V is TRBV29-1, with 11 bases lining up with TRBD2. CDR1 is SQVTM, CDR2 ANQGSEA, per germline. The V gene end was trimmed by 3 bases and the J gene end by 8 bases; junction bases not matched to a gene: 6. CDR3 length: 14 residues.

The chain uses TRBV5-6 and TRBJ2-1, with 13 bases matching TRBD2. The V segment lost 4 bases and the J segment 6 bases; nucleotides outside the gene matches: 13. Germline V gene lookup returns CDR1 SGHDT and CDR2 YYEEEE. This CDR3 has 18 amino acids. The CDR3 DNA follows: TGTGCCAGCAGCGGAAAGACTAGCGGGAGGACGGGCTTCAATGAGCAGTTCTTC. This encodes CASSGKTSGRTGFNEQFF.

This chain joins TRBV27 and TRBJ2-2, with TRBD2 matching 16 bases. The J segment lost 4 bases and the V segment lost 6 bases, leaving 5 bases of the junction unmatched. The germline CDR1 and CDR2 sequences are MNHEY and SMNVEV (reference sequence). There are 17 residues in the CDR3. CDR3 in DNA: TGTGCCAGCAGGACCGGGACTAGCGGGAGGGGCACCGGGGAGCTGTTTTTT. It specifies CASRTGTSGRGTGELFF.

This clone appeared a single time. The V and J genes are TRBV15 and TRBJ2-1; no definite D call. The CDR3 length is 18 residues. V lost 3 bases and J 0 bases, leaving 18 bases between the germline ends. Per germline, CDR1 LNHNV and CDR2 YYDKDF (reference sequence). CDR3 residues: CATSRRPPSLSSYNEQFF. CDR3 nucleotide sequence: TGTGCCACCAGCAGGCGGCCCCCCTCCCTTAGCTCCTACAATGAGCAGTTCTTC. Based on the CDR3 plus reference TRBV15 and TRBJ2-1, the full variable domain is DAMVIQNPRYQVTQFGKPVTLSCSQTLNHNVMYWYQQKSSQAPKLLFHYYDKDFNNEADTPDNFQSRRPNTSFCFLDIRSPGLGDTAMYLCATSRRPPSLSSYNEQFFGPGTRLTVL.

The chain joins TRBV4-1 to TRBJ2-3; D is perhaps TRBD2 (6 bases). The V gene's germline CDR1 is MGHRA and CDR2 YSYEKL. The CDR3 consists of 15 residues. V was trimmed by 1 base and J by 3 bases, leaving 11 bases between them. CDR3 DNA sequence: TGCGCCAGCAGCCAAGGGGCAGGGAGGACAGATACGCAGTATTTT. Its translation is CASSQGAGRTDTQYF.

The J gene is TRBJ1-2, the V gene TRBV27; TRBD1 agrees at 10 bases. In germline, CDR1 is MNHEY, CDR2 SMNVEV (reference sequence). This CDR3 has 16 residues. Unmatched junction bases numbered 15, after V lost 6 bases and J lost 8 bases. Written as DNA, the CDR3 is TGTGCCAGCAGCAGCGCGACCCGGACAGGGGGAAACGGCTACACCTTC. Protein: CASSSATRTGGNGYTF.

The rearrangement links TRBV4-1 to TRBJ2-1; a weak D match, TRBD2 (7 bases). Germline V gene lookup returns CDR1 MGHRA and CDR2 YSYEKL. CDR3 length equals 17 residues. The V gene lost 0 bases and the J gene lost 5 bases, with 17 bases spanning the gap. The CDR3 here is CASSQDTAGALNNEQFF. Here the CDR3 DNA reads TGCGCCAGCAGCCAAGATACGGCGGGGGCTTTGAACAATGAGCAGTTCTTC.

The CDR3 region is CASRMETGVGEGYTF. DNA of the CDR3: TGTGCCAGCAGGATGGAAACAGGGGTTGGAGAAGGCTACACCTTC. V and J are TRBV28 and TRBJ1-2; 7 bases line up with TRBD1. The CDR3 runs 15 residues. CDR1 MDHEN and CDR2 SYDVKM come from the germline V gene. V dropped 6 bases and J dropped 8; count of bases not matched to a gene: 15.

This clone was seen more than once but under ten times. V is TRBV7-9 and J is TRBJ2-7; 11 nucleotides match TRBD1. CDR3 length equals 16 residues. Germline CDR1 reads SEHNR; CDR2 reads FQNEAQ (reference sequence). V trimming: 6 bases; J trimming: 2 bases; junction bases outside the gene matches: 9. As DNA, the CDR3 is TGTGCCAGCAGTCCCACCGGGACAGGGGGACCCTACGAGCAGTACTTC. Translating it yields CASSPTGTGGPYEQYF.

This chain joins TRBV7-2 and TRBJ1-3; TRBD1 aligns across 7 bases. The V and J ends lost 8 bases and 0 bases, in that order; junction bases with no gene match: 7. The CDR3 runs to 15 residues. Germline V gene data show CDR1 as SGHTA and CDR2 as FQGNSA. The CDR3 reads CASGTVPTSGNTIYF. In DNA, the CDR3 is TGTGCCAGCGGGACAGTTCCGACCTCTGGAAACACCATATATTTT.

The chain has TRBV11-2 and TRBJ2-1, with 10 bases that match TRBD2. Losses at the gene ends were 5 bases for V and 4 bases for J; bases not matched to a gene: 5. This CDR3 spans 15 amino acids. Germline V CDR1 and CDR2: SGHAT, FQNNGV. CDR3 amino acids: CASSPGLAAYNEQFF. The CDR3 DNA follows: TGTGCCAGCAGCCCTGGACTAGCGGCTTACAATGAGCAGTTCTTC.